This TCR beta chain was observed in a study of blood T cell repertoires in COVID-19 (dated by TCRdb to 2018 to 2020). A note on the overall study: The collaborator samples originated in the United States, Italy and Spain and spanned the acute and convalescent phases of COVID-19. Subjects who had been exposed to COVID-19, were actively infected with it, or had recovered from it provided the deeply sampled blood TCRbeta repertoires that made up the dataset. HLA class I and class II types, where available, came from metadata supplied by the sample provider rather than from assay-based typing. The repertoires were made available in a free public database intended to serve as a resource for research on the immune response to SARS-CoV-2. A de-identified subject ID, COVID-19 status, age in years and sex were almost always included in the sample metadata. The prospective study material was composed of cDNA or gDNA derived from T cells, B-cell-depleted T cells, or PBMCs. Samples were obtained from the ongoing ImmuneRACE study (first 160 participants) and from approximately 1,200 subjects provided by 6 global collaborators.

Looking up the germline V gene (reference sequence) yields CDR1 MNHEY and CDR2 SMNVEV. Reading from cysteine to phenylalanine, the CDR3 counts 14 amino acids. The read is trimmed to its CDR3 DNA, 42 bases read in frame from base 1. V is cut by 5 bases and J by 8 bases, and the space between the germline ends is 15 bases. The research as a whole found: Clinical and demographic metadata were provided uncurated, with the amount varying by source and participant.

The immunoSEQ Assay, a bias-controlled multiplex PCR, was used to amplify TCRbeta CDR3 regions from genomic DNA. Under the source paper's analysis protocol: Nucleated cell counts per sample were estimated from amplification of reference gene primers within the assay. To quantify the absolute abundance of each unique TCRbeta CDR3 rearrangement, sequence reads were collapsed and filtered. For each sample, productive Simpson clonality was calculated as the square root of Simpson's diversity index across productive rearrangements. Drawn from immuneACCESS, this table holds only the in-frame rearrangements with V and J called that TCRdb kept. Clones are partly lost; checked studies trace under half to an unresolved V gene and leave the rest unexplained. V, J and clone size derive from that table, while D and trimming were established from the DNA sequence. Present in this sample are over 70,000 clones, around 75% of which were seen just once. The ten largest clonotypes hold more than 6% of the sample.

One collaborating source in Seattle enrolled patients during active infection and followed them longitudinally through the course of disease. Each collaborating institution followed its own protocols to collect whole blood in K2EDTA tubes. For TCRbeta analysis, collaborator samples were shipped as frozen whole blood, as isolated PBMCs, or as DNA extracted from either sample type. Comments on this clone: The antigen it binds to is not known. No quality values exist for individual bases; no much larger clone is one base distant.

The receptor comes from a man between 65 and 85 years old with COVID-19, enrolled during active disease. The specimen was peripheral blood. Recombination connected TRBV27 to TRBJ2-2, with TRBD2 perhaps the D gene, on 5 matching bases. The nucleotides are TGTGCCAGCAGTCGACCCTCTCTAGCTGGGGAGCTGTTTTTT. Its translation is CASSRPSLAGELFF.